This passage covers 25 T cell receptor beta chains from one sample sequenced in a study of T-cell memory formation after mild COVID-19. TCRdb processed the 5' RACE reads anew with MiXCR; each CDR3 protein has one entry. The repertoire holds 90,000 to 120,000 distinct CDR3 sequences, with approximately 15% as singletons. The sequenced sample was PBMCs or a T cell subset sorted from them (not recorded which). The receptors were gathered from a man younger than 35 who had mild COVID-19 (a few samples of this study predate the infection). Cell type and time point are not known.

This clonotype turned up a few times. The V and J genes are TRBV7-8 and TRBJ2-2; D perhaps matches TRBD1 (5 bases). The CDR3 runs 11 residues. The V gene lost 8 bases and the J gene lost 4 bases, with 5 bases spanning the gap. Germline-derived CDR1 and CDR2 are SGHVS and FQNEAQ. CDR3 bases: TGTGCCAGCGGGGCCACCGGGGAGCTGTTTTTT. As protein: CASGATGELFF.

This clonotype was seen only a few times. The chain employs TRBV29-1 and TRBJ2-5; 7 bases agree with TRBD2. Germline V CDR1 and CDR2: SQVTM, ANQGSEA. Trimming took 4 bases from V and 1 from J; bases not matched to a gene: 12. This CDR3 has 16 residues. The CDR3 nucleotides are TGCAGCGTTGTAAAGTTGGCTAGCGGTCTCCAAGAGACCCAGTACTTC. Translated: CSVVKLASGLQETQYF.

This chain links TRBV20-1 with TRBJ2-7; either TRBD1 or TRBD2 may fit D (5 bases each). V was pared by 4 bases and J by 2 bases, with 12 bases between. Germline V gene lookup returns CDR1 DFQATT and CDR2 SNEGSKA (reference sequence). This CDR3 contains 13 residues. The CDR3 DNA follows: TGCAGTGCTACCGGGACGCACACCTACGAGCAGTACTTC. Amino acid sequence: CSATGTHTYEQYF.

This clonotype was observed at least ten times. The V call is TRBV4-2, the J call TRBJ2-3; TRBD2 matches 14 bases. From germline, CDR1 is LGHNA and CDR2 YNFKEQ. The CDR3 is made up of 16 amino acids. J lost 4 bases, V lost 4 bases, and 4 bases had no gene match. The CDR3 reads CASSPATSGGADTQYF. The CDR3 DNA follows: TGTGCCAGCAGCCCCGCGACTAGCGGGGGGGCAGATACGCAGTATTTT.

This sequence joins TRBV12-3 or TRBV12-4 and TRBJ1-3, with D possibly TRBD1 on 5 matching bases. V was pared by 7 bases and J by 14 bases, with 30 bases between. This CDR3 has 16 amino acids. CDR3: CASTAGASDLTTTVYF. Written as DNA, the CDR3 is TGTGCCAGCACGGCCGGGGCCTCTGACCTTACCACCACGGTATATTTT.

This clonotype was found a few times. This chain joins TRBV29-1 and TRBJ2-2; perhaps TRBD1 as D (6 bases). Germline lookup yields CDR1 SQVTM and CDR2 ANQGSEA. The CDR3 spans 14 residues. V was clipped by 4 bases and J by 1 base, with 10 bases between them. The CDR3 nucleotides read TGCAGCGTTGTGGGGACATTGAACACCGGGGAGCTGTTTTTT. This codes for CSVVGTLNTGELFF.

This chain connects TRBV4-2 to TRBJ1-3; D call uncertain. CDR1 and CDR2 from the germline V gene are LGHNA and YNFKEQ. Trimming took 6 bases from V and 0 from J, leaving 12 bases between them. This CDR3 has 15 amino acids. CDR3 sequence reads: CASSETEYSGNTIYF. As DNA, the CDR3 is TGTGCCAGCAGTGAAACAGAGTACTCTGGAAACACCATATATTTT.

This sequence joins TRBV6-2 or TRBV6-3 and TRBJ2-5; TRBD2 aligns across 8 bases. CDR1 is MNHEY and CDR2 is SVGEGT in the germline V gene. The CDR3 totals 17 residues. V trimming: 2 bases; J trimming: 5 bases; junction bases outside the gene matches: 13. The CDR3 bases are TGTGCCAGCAGTTACCCGAGTAGGACTAGCAGAGGGGAGACCCAGTACTTC. This encodes CASSYPSRTSRGETQYF.

This clonotype was seen only a few times. J is TRBJ1-2 and V is TRBV29-1; a possible D gene is TRBD1 (5 bases). The CDR3 contains 11 residues. Trimming took off 7 bases at V and 3 bases at J, with 9 bases between the two ends. Germline V gene lookup returns CDR1 SQVTM and CDR2 ANQGSEA. CDR3 protein: CSGGPDYGYTF. For the CDR3, the DNA is TGCAGCGGGGGCCCTGACTATGGCTACACCTTC. Full variable domain (remainder filled in from reference TRBV29-1 and TRBJ1-2): SAVISQKPSRDICQRGTSLTIQCQVDSQVTMMFWYRQQPGQSLTLIATANQGSEATYESGFVIDKFPISRPNLTFSTLTVSNMSPEDSSIYLCSGGPDYGYTFGSGTRLTVV.

The J gene is TRBJ2-2, the V gene TRBV15; no firm D call. The CDR3 spans 15 residues. Trimming pared 3 bases from V and 4 bases from J, leaving 12 bases between. In germline, CDR1 is LNHNV, CDR2 YYDKDF (reference sequence). CDR3 sequence: CATSSPSRVTGELFF. In nucleotides, the CDR3 is TGTGCCACCAGCAGCCCCTCTAGGGTCACCGGGGAGCTGTTTTTT. The whole variable domain, remainder taken from reference TRBV15 and TRBJ2-2, is DAMVIQNPRYQVTQFGKPVTLSCSQTLNHNVMYWYQQKSSQAPKLLFHYYDKDFNNEADTPDNFQSRRPNTSFCFLDIRSPGLGDTAMYLCATSSPSRVTGELFFGEGSRLTVL.

This clonotype was picked up a small number of times. V and J are TRBV27 and TRBJ1-5; weak D call: TRBD1 (5 bases). Trimming took 3 bases from V and 1 from J, leaving 10 bases between them. The V gene's germline CDR1 is MNHEY and CDR2 SMNVEV (reference sequence). This CDR3 contains 15 residues. The CDR3 region is CASSLGTRSNQPQHF. The CDR3 DNA reads as TGTGCCAGCAGTTTGGGGACCCGCAGCAATCAGCCCCAGCATTTT.

This chain joins TRBV2 and TRBJ2-7; 11 bases map to TRBD2. The germline V gene has CDR1 SNHLY and CDR2 FYNNEI. The junction had 0 bases not matched to a gene; V was cut back by 4 bases and J by 4 bases. CDR3 size: 13 residues. The chain's CDR3 is CASSGTSGYEQYV. CDR3 nucleotide sequence: TGTGCCAGCAGTGGGACTAGCGGGTACGAGCAGTACGTC.

The chain couples TRBV29-1 to TRBJ2-6, with TRBD1 matching 7 bases. The CDR3 is 17 amino acids. The germline gives CDR1 SQVTM, CDR2 ANQGSEA. The V segment lost 0 bases and the J segment 2 bases; nucleotides outside the gene matches: 7. This CDR3 is CSVEDWDSLPGANVLTF. The CDR3 bases are TGCAGCGTTGAAGATTGGGACAGTTTACCTGGGGCCAACGTCCTGACTTTC. Variable domain in full (rest from reference TRBV29-1 and TRBJ2-6): SAVISQKPSRDICQRGTSLTIQCQVDSQVTMMFWYRQQPGQSLTLIATANQGSEATYESGFVIDKFPISRPNLTFSTLTVSNMSPEDSSIYLCSVEDWDSLPGANVLTFGAGSRLTVL.

The V call is TRBV12-3 or TRBV12-4, the J call TRBJ2-7; D ambiguous. The CDR3 is 11 amino acids. Trimming shortened V by 0 bases and J by 6 bases, and 3 bases separated the two germline ends. CDR3 sequence (DNA): TGTGCCAGCAGTTTAGCGAGCGAGCAGTACTTC. Translation: CASSLASEQYF.

V gene TRBV7-6 combines with J gene TRBJ1-1, with 7 bases aligning to TRBD1. The CDR3 length is 13 residues. Germline values: CDR1 SGHVS, CDR2 FNYEAQ. Trimming at V came to 5 bases and at J to 3 bases, leaving 3 bases not matched to a gene. CDR3 loop: CASSKTGYTEAFF. The CDR3 DNA reads TGTGCCAGCAGCAAGACAGGGTACACTGAAGCTTTCTTT.

CDR3 residues: CASAYRLPNQPQHF. The CDR3 nucleotides read TGTGCCAGCGCCTACAGGCTCCCCAATCAGCCCCAGCATTTT. The chain links TRBV12-3 or TRBV12-4 to TRBJ1-5; tentative D call: TRBD1 (5 bases). CDR3 length: 14 residues. V was cut by 8 bases and J by 3 bases, with 14 bases left in between.

Here the CDR3 DNA reads TGTGCCACCAGTATCGGGCGGGGCTCCTACAATGAGCAGTTCTTC. Protein product: CATSIGRGSYNEQFF. This chain uses TRBV24-1 with TRBJ2-1, with a weak D call TRBD2 (6 bases). The germline V gene encodes CDR1 KGHDR and CDR2 SFDVKD. This CDR3 contains 15 residues. Trimming shortened V by 6 bases and J by 0 bases, and 11 bases separated the two germline ends.

This clonotype was counted only a few times. This chain uses TRBV2 with TRBJ2-1; no clear D gene. The CDR3 length is 11 residues. The V end lost 9 bases, the J end lost 7 bases, and 10 bases lay between the germline ends. Germline CDR1 SNHLY, CDR2 FYNNEI. CDR3 nucleotides: TGTGCCAGGAGAGTTGGGAATGAGCAGTTCTTC. As protein: CARRVGNEQFF.

This clonotype was seen many times. The genes are TRBV7-2 and TRBJ2-2; a possible D gene is TRBD2 (6 bases). Trimming shortened V by 1 base and J by 7 bases, and 7 bases separated the two germline ends. The CDR3 is 13 amino acids. CDR1 SGHTA and CDR2 FQGNSA come from the germline V gene. The CDR3 is CASSLGGGGELFF. In DNA form, the CDR3 reads TGTGCCAGCAGCTTAGGGGGAGGCGGGGAGCTGTTTTTT. Full variable domain (missing parts from reference TRBV7-2 and TRBJ2-2): GAGVSQSPSNKVTEKGKDVELRCDPISGHTALYWYRQSLGQGLEFLIYFQGNSAPDKSGLPSDRFSAERTGGSVSTLTIQRTQQEDSAVYLCASSLGGGGELFFGEGSRLTVL.

The genes are TRBV7-2 and TRBJ2-1; D tentatively reads TRBD1 or TRBD2 (5 bases each). From germline, CDR1 is SGHTA and CDR2 FQGNSA. V lost 5 bases and J lost 9, with 20 bases in between. The CDR3 is 15 amino acids. The CDR3, as DNA: TGTGCCAGCAGCGACCTCCCGGGTGGGACGGGTGAGCAGTTCTTC. Translating it yields CASSDLPGGTGEQFF.

The chain uses TRBV19 and TRBJ2-7; D unclear. The CDR3 is made up of 11 amino acids. Germline V gene data show CDR1 as LNHDA and CDR2 as SQIVND (reference sequence). The V gene lost 5 bases and the J gene lost 5 bases, with 7 bases spanning the gap. The CDR3 here is CASSESHEQYF. In DNA, the CDR3 is TGTGCCAGTAGTGAGTCCCACGAGCAGTACTTC.

This clonotype was observed many times. The CDR3 DNA follows: TGTGCCAGCAGCCAGGGACTGGAGGGGACTGAAGCTTTCTTT. Amino acid sequence: CASSQGLEGTEAFF. The gene calls are TRBV4-2 and TRBJ1-1, with D possibly matching TRBD1 (5 bases). CDR3 size: 14 residues. Germline V gene lookup returns CDR1 LGHNA and CDR2 YNFKEQ. With 3 bases removed from V and 5 bases from J, the gap between germline ends came to 13 bases.

The V call is TRBV20-1, the J call TRBJ2-3; maybe TRBD2 (6 bases). CDR3 length: 16 residues. The V gene's germline CDR1 is DFQATT and CDR2 SNEGSKA (reference sequence). V lost 2 bases to trimming and J lost 4 bases, with 19 bases between them. CDR3 DNA: TGCAGTGCTAGACGCCGGGGGTATCTACGTTCAGATACGCAGTATTTT. Protein: CSARRRGYLRSDTQYF.

This clonotype was observed a few times. The rearrangement links TRBV20-1 to TRBJ2-1, with 7 positions matching TRBD2. CDR1 and CDR2 (germline): DFQATT, SNEGSKA (reference sequence). The CDR3 is made up of 15 amino acids. V dropped 4 bases and J dropped 9; count of bases not matched to a gene: 15. In DNA, the CDR3 is TGCAGTGCTACCGGACTAGTTTGGTTCAGAGGTGAGCAGTTCTTC. Translated: CSATGLVWFRGEQFF.

This clonotype was counted a few times. The chain combines TRBV12-3 or TRBV12-4 with TRBJ2-7; a possible D gene is TRBD1 (6 bases). V was clipped by 5 bases and J by 5 bases, with 16 bases between them. The CDR3 runs to 14 residues. DNA of the CDR3: TGTGCCAGCAGTCCCAGTGGTAACAGGGACGAGCAGTACTTC. Translated: CASSPSGNRDEQYF.